This record covers a single T cell receptor beta chain. What it binds is unknown. The data are from a study of OX40 agonist ivuxolimab in advanced cancers. Study overall: Intravenous ivuxolimab was administered to patients every 2 weeks at 0.01 to 10 mg/kg. Anti-PD-1, anti-PD-L1 or anti-CTLA-4 therapy given earlier was allowed, and 35% to 50% had some. Partial response was recorded in three patients: one hepatocellular carcinoma and two cutaneous melanoma cases.

Study-level findings and limits: The mean number of expanded clones was higher in CD8+ T cells than in CD4+.

The protocol was immunoSEQ multiplex PCR, while the TCRdb copy is restricted to in-frame clones and leaves out a portion. The data contain 35,000 to 45,000 clones, around 83% of them seen just once; the ten biggest clones take up around a tenth. Germline V CDR1 and CDR2: KGHSH, LQKENI. V dropped 2 bases and J dropped 8; count of bases not matched to a gene: 6. The CDR3 spans 15 residues. This TCR derives from an adult with an advanced solid tumor such as melanoma, head and neck, liver or kidney cancer. The sequencing used CD4+ or CD8+ T cells sorted from blood, collected in a trial of the OX40 agonist ivuxolimab. The J gene is TRBJ2-2, the V gene TRBV18; TRBD1 matches at 9 bases. The CDR3 sequence: CASSPTGTGTGELFF. Written as DNA, the CDR3 is TGTGCCAGCTCACCAACCGGGACAGGGACTGGGGAGCTGTTTTTT.